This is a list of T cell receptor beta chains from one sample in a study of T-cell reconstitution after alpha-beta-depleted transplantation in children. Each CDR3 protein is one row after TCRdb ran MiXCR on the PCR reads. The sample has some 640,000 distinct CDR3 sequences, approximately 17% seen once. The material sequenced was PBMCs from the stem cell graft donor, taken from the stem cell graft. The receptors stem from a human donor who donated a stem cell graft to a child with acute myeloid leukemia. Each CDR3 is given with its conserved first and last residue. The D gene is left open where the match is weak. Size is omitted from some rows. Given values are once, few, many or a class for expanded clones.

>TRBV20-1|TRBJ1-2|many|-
TGCAGTGCCCCCGGCGGGGATGGCTACACCTTC
CSAPGGDGYTF
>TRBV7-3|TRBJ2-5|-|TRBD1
TGTGCCAGCAGCTTTAGACAGGGCGACCCTCCAGAGACCCAGTACTTC
CASSFRQGDPPETQYF
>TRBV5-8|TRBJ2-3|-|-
TGTGCCAGCAGCTTGGGGAGGGGGAGGGCCCACACAGATACGCAGTATTTT
CASSLGRGRAHTDTQYF
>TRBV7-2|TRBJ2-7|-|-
TGTGCCAGCAGCTTAGCGATTAAGTCCGAGCAGTACTTC
CASSLAIKSEQYF
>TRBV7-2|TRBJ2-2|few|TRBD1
TGTGCCAGCAGCATCGGACAGGGGACGCGCACCGGGGAGCTGTTTTTT
CASSIGQGTRTGELFF
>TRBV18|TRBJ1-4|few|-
TGTGCCAGCTCACCCGCGGAGGGGTACGAAAAACTGTTTTTT
CASSPAEGYEKLFF
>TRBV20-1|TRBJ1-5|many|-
TGCAGTGCTAGAGCGCGGGGGGCTAGCAATCAGCCCCAGCATTTT
CSARARGASNQPQHF
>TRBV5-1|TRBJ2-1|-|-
TGCGCCAGCAGCTTCCCCGAGGGCTCCTACAATGAGCAGTTCTTC
CASSFPEGSYNEQFF
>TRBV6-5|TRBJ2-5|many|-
TGTGCCAGCAGTTGGGACCTGGGAGGAGAGACCCAGTACTTC
CASSWDLGGETQYF
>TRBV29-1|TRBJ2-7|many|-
TGCAGCGTTGAAAAGGGCAGAGCACCCTACGAGCAGTACTTC
CSVEKGRAPYEQYF
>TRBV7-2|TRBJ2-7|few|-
TGTGCCAGCAGCTCCGACCCGGGCCCCTACGAGCAGTACTTC
CASSSDPGPYEQYF
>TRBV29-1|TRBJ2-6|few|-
TGCAGCGTTGAAGAATCGGGGGCTGGGGCCAACGTCCTGACTTTC
CSVEESGAGANVLTF
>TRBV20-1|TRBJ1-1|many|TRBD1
TGCAGTGCTAGATTGGGGACAGGCCGATTAATTGAAGCTTTCTTT
CSARLGTGRLIEAFF
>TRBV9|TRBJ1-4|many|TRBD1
TGTGCCAGCAGCCCATGGACAGGGAGTGAAAAACTGTTTTTT
CASSPWTGSEKLFF
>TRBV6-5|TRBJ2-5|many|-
TGTGCCAGCAGTTACGGGACGAAGGGGAGTGGAGAGACCCAGTACTTC
CASSYGTKGSGETQYF
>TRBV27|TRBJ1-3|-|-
TGTGCCAGCAGTTCCCTCGGACACATCTCTGGAAACACCATATATTTT
CASSSLGHISGNTIYF
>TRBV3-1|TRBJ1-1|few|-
TGTGCCAGCACCGGAGGGACGGTTAACACTGAAGCTTTCTTT
CASTGGTVNTEAFF
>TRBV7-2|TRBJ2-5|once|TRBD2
TGTGCCAGCAGCTTAGCACCAGCGGGGGGGCAAGAGACCCAGTACTTC
CASSLAPAGGQETQYF
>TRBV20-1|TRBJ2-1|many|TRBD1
TGCAGTGCTAGTAAATTCCGGGACAGGGGGCTTATTTCGGGTGAGCAGTTCTTC
CSASKFRDRGLISGEQFF
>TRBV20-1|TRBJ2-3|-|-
TGCAGTGCTAGAGCCAACCGGGGGGCCAGGGATACGCAGTATTTT
CSARANRGARDTQYF
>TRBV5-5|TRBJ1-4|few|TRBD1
TGTGCCAGTCGGTTGGGACAGTCTAATGAAAAACTGTTTTTT
CASRLGQSNEKLFF
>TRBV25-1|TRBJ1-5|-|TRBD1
TGTGCCAGCAGTGACAAGGCCGAGACAGGGATAATGCCCCAGCATTTT
CASSDKAETGIMPQHF
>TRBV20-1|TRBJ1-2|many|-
TGCAGTGCTAGAAACGACAGGATCTATGGCTACACCTTC
CSARNDRIYGYTF
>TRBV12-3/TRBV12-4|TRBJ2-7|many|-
TGTGCCAGCAGTTTCGCCGGAAAGCAGTACTTC
CASSFAGKQYF
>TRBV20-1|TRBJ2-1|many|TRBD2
TGCAGTGCTAGCCGCGCGGGGGGGCCAGGGGGCAATGAGCAGTTCTTC
CSASRAGGPGGNEQFF
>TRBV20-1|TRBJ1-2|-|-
TGCAGTGCTAGAGATACGACAGAGCTCTATGGCTACACCTTC
CSARDTTELYGYTF
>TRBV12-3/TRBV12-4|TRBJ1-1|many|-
TGTGCCAGCAGTTTGGATAGGGTGGTCGGGACTGAAGCTTTCTTT
CASSLDRVVGTEAFF
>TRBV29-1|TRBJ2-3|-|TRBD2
TGCAGCGTTGGTCGCGGGGGGGCCGGTGGCACAGATACGCAGTATTTT
CSVGRGGAGGTDTQYF
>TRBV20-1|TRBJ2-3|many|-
TGCAGTGCTAGGCCCCAGACCACAGATACGCAGTATTTT
CSARPQTTDTQYF
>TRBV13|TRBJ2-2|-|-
TGTGCCAGCAGCTACTGGGGGGCGAGGAACACCGGGGAGCTGTTTTTT
CASSYWGARNTGELFF
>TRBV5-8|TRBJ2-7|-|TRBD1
TGTGCCAGCAGCTTGGCGTATGGGACAGCAACCTACGAGCAGTACTTC
CASSLAYGTATYEQYF
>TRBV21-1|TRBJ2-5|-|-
TGTGCCAGCAGCAAGACATGGGATCCCCTCTTC
CASSKTWDPLF
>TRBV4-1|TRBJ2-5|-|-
TGCGCCAGCAGCCAAGAGGGATACGAGACCCAGTACTTC
CASSQEGYETQYF
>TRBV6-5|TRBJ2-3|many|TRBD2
TGTGCCAGCAGTTACTCAGCTCCCTTAAGCGGGGGTGACACAGATACGCAGTATTTT
CASSYSAPLSGGDTDTQYF
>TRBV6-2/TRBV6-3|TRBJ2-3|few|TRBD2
TGTGCCAGCAGTCTACGCTCCGGGACTAGCGGGGGGATAGGAGGTACGCAGTATTTT
CASSLRSGTSGGIGGTQYF
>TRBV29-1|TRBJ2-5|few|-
TGCAGCGTACGAGGCGGGATACTCCAAGAGACCCAGTACTTC
CSVRGGILQETQYF
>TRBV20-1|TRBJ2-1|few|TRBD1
TGCAGTGCCCGCCGGGACAGGGTGGAACGCGAGCAGTTCTTC
CSARRDRVEREQFF
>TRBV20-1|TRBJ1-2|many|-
TGCAGTCCCCCGCCGCGGATCTATGGCTACACCTTC
CSPPPRIYGYTF
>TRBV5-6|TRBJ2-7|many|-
TGTGCCAGTCAGTCGGCCTCCTACGAGCAGTACTTC
CASQSASYEQYF
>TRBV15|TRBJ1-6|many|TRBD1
TGTGCCACCAGCGAACCAGACAGGGGCCCGACGGCCCTCCACTTT
CATSEPDRGPTALHF
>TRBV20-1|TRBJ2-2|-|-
TGCAGTGCTAAGGGGGGTGACACCGGGGAGCTGTTTTTT
CSAKGGDTGELFF
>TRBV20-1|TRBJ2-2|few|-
TGCAGTGGGGGGGCGAGCACCGGGGAGCTGTTTTTT
CSGGASTGELFF
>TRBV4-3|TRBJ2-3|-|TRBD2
TGCGCCAGCAGCCCCCACCCAGCGGGGGATGGGGATACGCAGTATTTT
CASSPHPAGDGDTQYF
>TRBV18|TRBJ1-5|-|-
TGTGCCAGCTCACTAAGGGTAGAAGACAATCAGCCCCAGCATTTT
CASSLRVEDNQPQHF
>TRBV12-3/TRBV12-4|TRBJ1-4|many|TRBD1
TGTGCCAGCAGTGGACAGGGTCTTGAAAAACTGTTTTTT
CASSGQGLEKLFF